This record looks at one T cell receptor beta chain sequence and its context. The target antigen is unknown. Germline V gene data show CDR1 as LNHNV and CDR2 as YYDKDF (reference sequence). This CDR3 region has 13 residues. Trimming took 1 base from V and 4 from J, leaving 8 bases between them. Method: immunoSEQ multiplex PCR; TCRdb's copy keeps in-frame clones and lacks some. The sample includes about 180,000 clones, around 90% of them seen just once. This sample is part of a study of T cell responses to AZD1222 COVID-19 vaccine. Study-level findings and limits: Researchers report vaccine-associated CD4 TCRs spanning spike, with dominance at 160-218 and 743-854.

Second-dose groups at about 4 or about 12 weeks were pooled. The V call is TRBV15, the J call TRBJ2-7; possible D gene TRBD1, 6 bases. This TCR derives from an adult who received the AZD1222 COVID-19 vaccine. The sample was peripheral blood, taken 28 days after the second AZD1222 dose. The CDR3 bases are TGTGCCACCAGCAGAGGACAGGAGTACGAGCAGTACTTC. Amino acid sequence: CATSRGQEYEQYF.